This T cell receptor (beta chain) was profiled in a study of identical twins. TCRdb reprocessed the 5' RACE reads with MiXCR, giving one entry per CDR3 protein. The sample has 650,000 to 750,000 distinct CDR3 sequences; 21% are singletons. This clonotype was seen at least ten times. This CDR3 comprises 12 residues. The germline V gene encodes CDR1 SQVTM and CDR2 ANQGSEA. Trimming stripped 8 bases from V and 0 bases from J, with 10 bases between. These data were also reused for a study on T cells expressing NK-cell markers. That investigation notes: Each TCR beta repertoire originated in sorted T cells that were CD3+CD56+NKG2C+, CD3+CD56+NKG2C- or CD3+CD56-NKG2C+. NKG2C+ dominant clonotypes from several donors made up roughly 1.0-7.0% of CD8+ T cells.

The sequenced sample was PBMCs. This TCR was recovered from a woman in her late teens or twenties in good health. The chain combines TRBV29-1 with TRBJ1-1, with D hard to call. The DNA for the CDR3 is TGCAGCTCCAGACAAATGAACACTGAAGCTTTCTTT. Amino acids: CSSRQMNTEAFF.